Below, 8 T cell receptor beta chains from the same sample are listed, as sequenced in a study of CD8 T cells in ankylosing spondylitis. TCRdb processed the 5' RACE reads anew with MiXCR; each CDR3 protein has one entry. There are about 400,000 distinct CDR3 sequences in the sample; about 20% occur only once, and about an eighth lies in the top ten. Sample: blood, either unsorted or a sorted T cell fraction (not recorded which). The receptors were sampled from a male donor with ankylosing spondylitis or in good health (not recorded which).

This CDR3 reads CASSLGTAPTYEQYF. The CDR3 DNA reads as TGCGCCAGCAGCTTGGGGACAGCGCCAACCTACGAGCAGTACTTC. The J gene is TRBJ2-7, the V gene TRBV5-1, with a tentative D call TRBD1 (6 bases). CDR3 length: 15 residues. Trimming took off 0 bases at V and 2 bases at J, with 12 bases between the two ends. Germline CDR1 reads SGHRS; CDR2 reads YFSETQ.

J is TRBJ2-3 and V is TRBV9; D is tentatively TRBD1 or TRBD2 (5 bases each). Germline loops: CDR1 SGDLS, CDR2 YYNGEE. V gave up 0 bases and J gave up 5 bases, with 19 bases separating them. The CDR3 runs to 17 residues. The CDR3 bases are TGTGCCAGCAGCGTAGAGGGTTTAGGGGACGCCGAAGATACGCAGTATTTT. Translating it yields CASSVEGLGDAEDTQYF.

This sequence joins TRBV13 and TRBJ2-5; 10 positions match TRBD2. Germline CDR1 is PRHDT and CDR2 is FYEKMQ (reference sequence). Germline trimming cut 5 bases from V and 2 bases from J; bases unmatched to any gene: 14. The length of the CDR3 is 18 residues. This CDR3 is CASSLIAGGANPQETQYF. Written as DNA, the CDR3 is TGTGCCAGCAGCCTAATAGCGGGGGGAGCCAATCCTCAAGAGACCCAGTACTTC.

As DNA, the CDR3 is TGTGCCAGCAGCTTAGATCCGGCGGGGAACACAGATACGCAGTATTTT. Translated: CASSLDPAGNTDTQYF. The rearrangement links TRBV11-2 to TRBJ2-3, with D possibly TRBD2 on 6 matching bases. This CDR3 spans 16 amino acids. The V gene's germline CDR1 is SGHAT and CDR2 FQNNGV. V gave up 0 bases and J gave up 2 bases, with 12 bases separating them.

This chain connects TRBV10-3 to TRBJ2-2, with 9 bases matching TRBD2. The CDR3 is 14 residues long. The J segment lost 1 base and the V segment lost 8 bases, leaving 2 bases of the junction unmatched. Germline CDR1 ENHRY, CDR2 SYGVKD. CDR3 nucleotide sequence: TGTGCCATCTTGACTAGCGGGAACACCGGGGAGCTGTTTTTT. This encodes CAILTSGNTGELFF.

This clonotype occurred a few times. The chain is built from TRBV20-1 and TRBJ2-7; D may be TRBD1 (6 bases). V dropped 1 base and J dropped 2 bases, with 12 bases sitting between them. The CDR3 spans 14 residues. CDR1 DFQATT and CDR2 SNEGSKA come from the germline V gene (reference sequence). As DNA, the CDR3 is TGCAGTGCTAGAGGGGACAATCCAACCTACGAGCAGTACTTC. As protein: CSARGDNPTYEQYF.

A few counts support this clonotype. The genes are TRBV3-1 and TRBJ2-1; D perhaps matches TRBD2 (6 bases). CDR1 and CDR2 from the germline V gene are LGHDT and YNNKEL (reference sequence). V was trimmed by 0 bases and J by 6 bases, leaving 15 bases between them. The CDR3 contains 16 residues. In DNA form, the CDR3 reads TGTGCCAGCAGCCAAGATCGCTGGGGGGACCCCAATGAGCAGTTCTTC. Protein: CASSQDRWGDPNEQFF.

This chain joins TRBV29-1 and TRBJ2-3; the D is unclear. Germline-derived CDR1 and CDR2 are SQVTM and ANQGSEA. V shed 4 bases and J shed 0 bases, with 5 bases lying between them. The CDR3 totals 12 residues. The CDR3 DNA sequence: TGCAGCGTTGGAACTAGCACAGATACGCAGTATTTT. It is translated as CSVGTSTDTQYF.